What follows describes a single T cell receptor beta chain. Its antigen is still unknown. These data belong to a study of T cell responses to AZD1222 COVID-19 vaccine. Study overall: The analysis combined second doses at about 4 or about 12 weeks. Findings and limits, study-wide: Unmutated variant regions are reportedly the target of nearly half of TCRs that are spike-specific. Seropositive at baseline were only six AZD1222 recipients. Two AZD1222 administrations were followed by greater Spike-specific TCR breadth and depth.

Some clones are missing from TCRdb's copy, which holds only in-frame ones; the method was immunoSEQ multiplex PCR. The data hold about 120,000 clones, with approximately 87% observed a single time. The sequencing used peripheral blood, collected on day 0 of AZD1222 vaccination. This receptor was obtained from an adult in good health.

The CDR3 DNA is TGCAGCGTGCCGGGACAGGGCACAGATACGCAGTATTTT. Its translation: CSVPGQGTDTQYF. The chain links TRBV29-1 to TRBJ2-3; 8 nucleotides agree with TRBD1. Trimming cost V 6 bases and J 1 base; bases outside gene matches: 3. CDR1 SQVTM and CDR2 ANQGSEA come from the germline V gene. This CDR3 has 13 amino acids.